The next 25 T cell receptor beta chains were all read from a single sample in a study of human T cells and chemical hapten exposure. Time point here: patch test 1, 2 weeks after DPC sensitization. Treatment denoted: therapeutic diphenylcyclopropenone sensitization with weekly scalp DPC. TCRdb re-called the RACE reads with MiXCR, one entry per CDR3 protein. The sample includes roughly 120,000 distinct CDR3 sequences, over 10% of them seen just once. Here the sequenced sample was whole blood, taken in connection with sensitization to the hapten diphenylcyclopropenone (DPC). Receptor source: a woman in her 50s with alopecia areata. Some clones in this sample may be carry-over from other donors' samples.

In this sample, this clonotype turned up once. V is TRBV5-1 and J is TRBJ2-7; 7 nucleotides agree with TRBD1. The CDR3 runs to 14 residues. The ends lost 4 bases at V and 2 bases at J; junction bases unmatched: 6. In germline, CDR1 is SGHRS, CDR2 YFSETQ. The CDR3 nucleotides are TGCGCCAGCAGCCCCAGGGGGACCCCCTACGAGCAGTACTTC. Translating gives CASSPRGTPYEQYF.

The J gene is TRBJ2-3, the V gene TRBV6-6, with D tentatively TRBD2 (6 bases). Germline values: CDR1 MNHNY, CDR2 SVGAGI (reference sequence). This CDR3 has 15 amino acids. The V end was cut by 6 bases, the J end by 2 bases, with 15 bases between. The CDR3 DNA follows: TGTGCCAGCAGCCCTCGACTAGTCGCCACAGATACGCAGTATTTT. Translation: CASSPRLVATDTQYF.

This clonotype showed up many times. CDR3 sequence (DNA): TGCGCCAGCAGCACTGGACAGGTCGACCAGCCCCAGCATTTT. This gives the protein CASSTGQVDQPQHF. This chain connects TRBV5-1 to TRBJ1-5; 7 nucleotides agree with TRBD1. This CDR3 is 14 amino acids long. V shed 4 bases and J 7 bases; nucleotides not matched to a gene: 8. Germline assignment: CDR1 SGHRS and CDR2 YFSETQ.

The CDR3 bases are TGTGCCAGCAGCCAGACAGGCCCACCTAATGAAAAACTGTTTTTT. Residues: CASSQTGPPNEKLFF. This rearrangement joins TRBV28 to TRBJ1-4; D might be TRBD1 (6 bases). Trimming took 6 bases from V and 3 from J, leaving 14 bases between them. CDR1 and CDR2 from the germline V gene are MDHEN and SYDVKM. CDR3 size: 15 residues.

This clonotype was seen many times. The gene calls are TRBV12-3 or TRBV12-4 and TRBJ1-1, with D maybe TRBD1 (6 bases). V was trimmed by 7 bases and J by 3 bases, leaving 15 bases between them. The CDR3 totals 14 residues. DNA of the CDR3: TGTGCCAGCACCAACCCCGGGGGCTACACTGAAGCTTTCTTT. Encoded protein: CASTNPGGYTEAFF.

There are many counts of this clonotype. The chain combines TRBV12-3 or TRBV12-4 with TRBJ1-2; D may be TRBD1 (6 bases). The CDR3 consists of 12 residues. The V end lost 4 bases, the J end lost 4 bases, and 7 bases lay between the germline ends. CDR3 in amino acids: CASSWTAYGYTF. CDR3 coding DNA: TGTGCCAGCAGTTGGACAGCCTATGGCTACACCTTC.

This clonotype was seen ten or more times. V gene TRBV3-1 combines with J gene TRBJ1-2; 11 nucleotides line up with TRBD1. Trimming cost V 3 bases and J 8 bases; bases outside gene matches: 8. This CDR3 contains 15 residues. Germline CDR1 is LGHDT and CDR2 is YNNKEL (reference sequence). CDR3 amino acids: CASSHLGQGASGYTF. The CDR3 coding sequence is TGTGCCAGCAGCCACCTTGGACAGGGGGCGTCCGGCTACACCTTC.

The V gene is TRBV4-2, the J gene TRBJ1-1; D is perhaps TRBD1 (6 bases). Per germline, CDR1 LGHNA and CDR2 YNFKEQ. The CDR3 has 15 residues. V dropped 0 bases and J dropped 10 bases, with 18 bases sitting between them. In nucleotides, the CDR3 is TGTGCCAGCAGCCAAGATTTGGGGGGCCGCCCGCGAGCTTTCTTT. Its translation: CASSQDLGGRPRAFF.

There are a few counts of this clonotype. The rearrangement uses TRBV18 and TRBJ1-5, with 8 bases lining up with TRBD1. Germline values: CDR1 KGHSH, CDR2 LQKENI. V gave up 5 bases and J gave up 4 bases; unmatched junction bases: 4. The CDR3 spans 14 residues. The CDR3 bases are TGTGCCAGCTCATCGGGACAGGCTAATCAGCCCCAGCATTTT. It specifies CASSSGQANQPQHF.

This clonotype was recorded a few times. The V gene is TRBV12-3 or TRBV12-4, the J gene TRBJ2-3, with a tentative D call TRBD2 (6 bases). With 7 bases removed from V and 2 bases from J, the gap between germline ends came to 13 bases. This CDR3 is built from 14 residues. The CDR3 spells CASTLWGDTDTQYF. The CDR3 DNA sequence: TGTGCCAGCACCTTGTGGGGGGACACAGATACGCAGTATTTT.

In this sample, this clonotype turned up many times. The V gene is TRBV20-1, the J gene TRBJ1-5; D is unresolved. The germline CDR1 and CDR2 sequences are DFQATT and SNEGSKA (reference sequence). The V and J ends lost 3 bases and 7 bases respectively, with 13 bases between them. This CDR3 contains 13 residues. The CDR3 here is CSASGQDRQPQHF. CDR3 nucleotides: TGCAGTGCTAGTGGGCAGGATCGACAGCCCCAGCATTTT.

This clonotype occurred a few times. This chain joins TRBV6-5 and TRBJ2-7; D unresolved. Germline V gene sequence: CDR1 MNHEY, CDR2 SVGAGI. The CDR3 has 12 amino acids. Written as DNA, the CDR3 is TGTGTCGTCAGGACCATTAACGACGAGCAGTACTTC. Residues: CVVRTINDEQYF.

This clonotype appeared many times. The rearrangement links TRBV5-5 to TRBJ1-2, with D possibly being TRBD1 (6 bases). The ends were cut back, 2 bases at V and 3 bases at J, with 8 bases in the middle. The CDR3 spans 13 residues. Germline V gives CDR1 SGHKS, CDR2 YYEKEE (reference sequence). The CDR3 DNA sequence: TGTGCCAGCAGCTTACAGGGAGACTATGGCTACACCTTC. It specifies CASSLQGDYGYTF.

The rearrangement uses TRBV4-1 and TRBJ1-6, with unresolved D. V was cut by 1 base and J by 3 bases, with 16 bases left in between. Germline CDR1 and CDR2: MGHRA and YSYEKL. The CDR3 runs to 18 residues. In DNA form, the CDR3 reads TGCGCCAGCAGCCAAGCCTCAAAGGGCGCAGACTATAATTCACCCCTCCACTTT. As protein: CASSQASKGADYNSPLHF.

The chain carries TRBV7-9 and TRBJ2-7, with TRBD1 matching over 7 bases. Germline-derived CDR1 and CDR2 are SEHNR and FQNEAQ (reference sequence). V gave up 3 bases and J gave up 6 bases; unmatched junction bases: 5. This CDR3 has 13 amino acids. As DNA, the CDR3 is TGTGCCAGCAGCTTGGAGACAGGGTCCGAGCAGTACTTC. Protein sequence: CASSLETGSEQYF.

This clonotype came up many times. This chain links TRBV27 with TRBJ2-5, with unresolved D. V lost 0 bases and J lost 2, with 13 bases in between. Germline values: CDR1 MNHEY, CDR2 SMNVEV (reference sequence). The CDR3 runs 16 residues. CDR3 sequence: CASSLSFWQIQETQYF. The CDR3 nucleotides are TGTGCCAGCAGTTTATCCTTCTGGCAGATACAAGAGACCCAGTACTTC.

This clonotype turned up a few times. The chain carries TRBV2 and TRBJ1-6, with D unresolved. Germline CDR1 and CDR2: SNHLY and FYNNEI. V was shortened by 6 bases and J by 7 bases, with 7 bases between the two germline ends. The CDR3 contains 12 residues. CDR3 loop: CASSSQNSPLHF. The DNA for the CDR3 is TGTGCCAGCAGCTCTCAGAATTCACCCCTCCACTTT.

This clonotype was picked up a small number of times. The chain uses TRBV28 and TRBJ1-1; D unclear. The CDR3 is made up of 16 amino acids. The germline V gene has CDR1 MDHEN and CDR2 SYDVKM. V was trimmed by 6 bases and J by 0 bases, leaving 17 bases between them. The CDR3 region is CASSREGREMNTEAFF. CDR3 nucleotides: TGTGCCAGCAGCCGCGAAGGGAGGGAGATGAACACTGAAGCTTTCTTT.

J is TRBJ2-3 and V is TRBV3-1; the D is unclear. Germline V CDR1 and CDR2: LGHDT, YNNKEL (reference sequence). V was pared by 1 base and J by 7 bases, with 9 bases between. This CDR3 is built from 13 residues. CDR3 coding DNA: TGTGCCAGCAGCCAAGTACAGCCCCATACGCAGTATTTT. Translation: CASSQVQPHTQYF.

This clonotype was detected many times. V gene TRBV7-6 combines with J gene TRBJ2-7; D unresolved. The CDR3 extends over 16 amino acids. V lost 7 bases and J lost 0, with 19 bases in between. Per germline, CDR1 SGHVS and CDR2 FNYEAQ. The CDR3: CASTPLAAPTSYEQYF. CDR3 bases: TGTGCCAGCACCCCCCTCGCCGCCCCGACCTCCTACGAGCAGTACTTC.

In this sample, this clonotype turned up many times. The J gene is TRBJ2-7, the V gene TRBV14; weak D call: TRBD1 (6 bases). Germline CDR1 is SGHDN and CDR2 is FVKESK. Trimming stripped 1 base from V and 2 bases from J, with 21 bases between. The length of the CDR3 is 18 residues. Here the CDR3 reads CASSQVAKGVRVTYEQYF. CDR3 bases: TGTGCCAGCAGCCAAGTCGCCAAGGGGGTCAGGGTAACCTACGAGCAGTACTTC.

CDR3: CASSFGQVGYEQYF. CDR3 sequence (DNA): TGTGCCAGCAGCTTCGGACAGGTGGGCTACGAGCAGTACTTC. V usage is TRBV9 and J usage is TRBJ2-7, with 7 bases fitting TRBD1. The CDR3 is 14 residues long. In germline, CDR1 is SGDLS, CDR2 YYNGEE. Unmatched junction bases numbered 7, after V lost 4 bases and J lost 3 bases. Full variable domain (rest looked up from reference TRBV9 and TRBJ2-7): DSGVTQTPKHLITATGQRVTLRCSPRSGDLSVYWYQQSLDQGLQFLIQYYNGEERAKGNILERFSAQQFPDLHSELNLSSLELGDSALYFCASSFGQVGYEQYFGPGTRLTVT.

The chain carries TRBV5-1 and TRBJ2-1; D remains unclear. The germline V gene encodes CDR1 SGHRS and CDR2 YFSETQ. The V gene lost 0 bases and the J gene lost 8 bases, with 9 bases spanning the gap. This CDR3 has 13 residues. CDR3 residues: CASSLALVDEQFF. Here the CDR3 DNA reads TGCGCCAGCAGCTTGGCCTTAGTCGATGAGCAGTTCTTC. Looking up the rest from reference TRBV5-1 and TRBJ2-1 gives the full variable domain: KAGVTQTPRYLIKTRGQQVTLSCSPISGHRSVSWYQQTPGQGLQFLFEYFSETQRNKGNFPGRFSGRQFSNSRSEMNVSTLELGDSALYLCASSLALVDEQFFGPGTRLTVL.

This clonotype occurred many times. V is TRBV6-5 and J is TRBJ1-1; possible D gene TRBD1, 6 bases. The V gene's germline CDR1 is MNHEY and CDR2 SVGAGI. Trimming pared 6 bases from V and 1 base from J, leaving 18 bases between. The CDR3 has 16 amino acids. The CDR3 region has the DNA TGTGCCAGCAGACCCCCTCGGGGGCGCCAGAACACTGAAGCTTTCTTT. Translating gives CASRPPRGRQNTEAFF.

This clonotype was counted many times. The DNA for the CDR3 is TGTGCCAGCTCACAGTTCCAGGGTGAGGATCAGCCCCAGCATTTT. Translation gives CASSQFQGEDQPQHF. This chain uses TRBV18 with TRBJ1-5, with D possibly matching TRBD1 (5 bases). Between the trimmed V and J ends, which lost 4 bases and 5 bases, there was a span of 15 bases. The CDR3 loop spans 15 amino acids. Germline loops: CDR1 KGHSH, CDR2 LQKENI.